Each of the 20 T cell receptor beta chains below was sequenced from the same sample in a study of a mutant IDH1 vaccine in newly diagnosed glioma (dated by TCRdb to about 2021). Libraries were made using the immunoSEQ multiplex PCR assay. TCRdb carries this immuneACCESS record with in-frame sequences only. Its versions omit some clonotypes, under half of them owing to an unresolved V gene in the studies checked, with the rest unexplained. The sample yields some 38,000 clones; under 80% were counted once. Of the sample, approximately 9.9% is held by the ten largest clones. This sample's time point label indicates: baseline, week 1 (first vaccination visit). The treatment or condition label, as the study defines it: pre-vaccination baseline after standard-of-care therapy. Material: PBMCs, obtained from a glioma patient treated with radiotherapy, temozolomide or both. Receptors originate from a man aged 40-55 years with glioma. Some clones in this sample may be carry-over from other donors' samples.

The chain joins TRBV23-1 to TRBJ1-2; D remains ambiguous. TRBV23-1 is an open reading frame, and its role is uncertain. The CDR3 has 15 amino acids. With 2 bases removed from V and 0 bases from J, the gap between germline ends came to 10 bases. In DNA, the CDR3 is TGCGCCAGCAGTCAAATGTGCCCAGCTAACTATGGCTACACCTTC. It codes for CASSQMCPANYGYTF.

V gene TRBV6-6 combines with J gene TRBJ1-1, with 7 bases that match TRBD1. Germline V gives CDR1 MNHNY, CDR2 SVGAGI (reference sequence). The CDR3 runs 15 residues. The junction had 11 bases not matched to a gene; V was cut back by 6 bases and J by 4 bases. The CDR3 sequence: CASRTKGAGGTEAFF. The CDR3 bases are TGTGCCAGCAGAACCAAGGGGGCCGGGGGCACTGAAGCTTTCTTT.

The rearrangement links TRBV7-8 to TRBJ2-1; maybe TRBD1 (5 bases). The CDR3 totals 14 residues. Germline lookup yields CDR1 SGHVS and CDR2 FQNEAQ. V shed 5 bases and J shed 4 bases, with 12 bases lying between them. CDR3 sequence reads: CASSLDRAYNEQFF. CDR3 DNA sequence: TGTGCCAGCAGCCTCGACAGAGCTTACAATGAGCAGTTCTTC.

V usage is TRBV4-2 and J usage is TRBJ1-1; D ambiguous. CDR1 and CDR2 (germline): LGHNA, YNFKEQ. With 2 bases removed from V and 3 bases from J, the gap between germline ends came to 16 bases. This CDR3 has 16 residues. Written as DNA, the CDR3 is TGTGCCAGCAGCCAACCTGGGATTGGGAGATACACTGAAGCTTTCTTT. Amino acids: CASSQPGIGRYTEAFF.

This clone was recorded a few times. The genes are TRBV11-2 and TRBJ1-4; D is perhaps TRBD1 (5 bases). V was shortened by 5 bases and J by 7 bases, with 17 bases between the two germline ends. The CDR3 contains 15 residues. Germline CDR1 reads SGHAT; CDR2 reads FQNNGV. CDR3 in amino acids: CASSGTGGRVEKLFF. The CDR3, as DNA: TGTGCCAGCAGCGGCACCGGGGGTAGGGTTGAAAAACTGTTTTTT.

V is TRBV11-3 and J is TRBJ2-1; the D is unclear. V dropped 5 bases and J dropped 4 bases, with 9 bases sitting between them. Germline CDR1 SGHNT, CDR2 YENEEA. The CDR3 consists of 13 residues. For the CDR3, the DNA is TGTGCCAGCAGCCCAGGAGCTTACAATGAGCAGTTCTTC. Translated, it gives CASSPGAYNEQFF.

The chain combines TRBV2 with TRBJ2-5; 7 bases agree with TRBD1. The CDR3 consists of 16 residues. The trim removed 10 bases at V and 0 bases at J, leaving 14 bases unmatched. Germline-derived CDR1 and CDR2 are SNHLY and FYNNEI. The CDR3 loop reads CANLGPEQGYQETQYF. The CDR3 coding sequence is TGTGCCAATCTCGGTCCCGAACAGGGGTACCAAGAGACCCAGTACTTC.

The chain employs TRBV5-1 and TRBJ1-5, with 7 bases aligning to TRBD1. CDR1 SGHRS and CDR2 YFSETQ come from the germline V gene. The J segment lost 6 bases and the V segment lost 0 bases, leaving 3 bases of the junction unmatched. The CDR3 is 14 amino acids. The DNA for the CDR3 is TGCGCCAGCAGCTTGGAGGGGGCAGGTCAGCCCCAGCATTTT. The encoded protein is CASSLEGAGQPQHF.

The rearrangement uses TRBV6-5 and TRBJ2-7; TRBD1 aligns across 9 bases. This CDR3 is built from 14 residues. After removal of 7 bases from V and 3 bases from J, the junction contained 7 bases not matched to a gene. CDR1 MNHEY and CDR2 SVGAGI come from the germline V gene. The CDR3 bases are TGTGCCAGCACTTTGGGACAGGGAATCTACGAGCAGTACTTC. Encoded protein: CASTLGQGIYEQYF.

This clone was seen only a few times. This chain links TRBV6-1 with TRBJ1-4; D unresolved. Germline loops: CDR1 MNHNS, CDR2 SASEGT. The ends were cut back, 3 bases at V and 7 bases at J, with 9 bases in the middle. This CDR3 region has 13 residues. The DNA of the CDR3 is TGTGCCAGCAGTGATGTGCCTAGTGAAAAACTGTTTTTT. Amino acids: CASSDVPSEKLFF.

The CDR3 region is CASSPEDRQKPQHF. CDR3 nucleotide sequence: TGTGCCAGCTCCCCCGAGGACAGGCAAAAGCCCCAGCATTTT. The chain links TRBV18 to TRBJ1-5; 7 bases line up with TRBD1. Germline values: CDR1 KGHSH, CDR2 LQKENI. This CDR3 is built from 14 residues. V lost 6 bases and J lost 8; bases outside the gene matches: 10.

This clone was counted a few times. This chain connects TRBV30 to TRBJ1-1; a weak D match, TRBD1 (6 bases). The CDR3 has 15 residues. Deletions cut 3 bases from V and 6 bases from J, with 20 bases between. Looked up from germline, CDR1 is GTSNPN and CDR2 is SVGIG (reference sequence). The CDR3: CAWSLPIGGSAEAFF. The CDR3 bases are TGTGCCTGGAGCCTCCCCATAGGGGGTTCCGCTGAAGCTTTCTTT.

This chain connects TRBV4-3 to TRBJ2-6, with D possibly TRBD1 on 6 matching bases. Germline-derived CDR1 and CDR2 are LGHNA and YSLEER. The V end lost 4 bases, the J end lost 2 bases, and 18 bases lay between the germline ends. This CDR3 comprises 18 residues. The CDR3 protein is CASSPTGLGATGANVLTF. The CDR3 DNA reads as TGCGCCAGCAGCCCAACAGGGTTGGGAGCTACTGGGGCCAACGTCCTGACTTTC.

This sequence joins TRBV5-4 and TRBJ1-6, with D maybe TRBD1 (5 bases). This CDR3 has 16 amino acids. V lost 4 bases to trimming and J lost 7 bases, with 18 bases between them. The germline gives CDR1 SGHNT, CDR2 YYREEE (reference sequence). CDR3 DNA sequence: TGTGCCAGCAGCGCTCAGGGAGGATGGTGGAATTCACCCCTCCACTTT. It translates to CASSAQGGWWNSPLHF.

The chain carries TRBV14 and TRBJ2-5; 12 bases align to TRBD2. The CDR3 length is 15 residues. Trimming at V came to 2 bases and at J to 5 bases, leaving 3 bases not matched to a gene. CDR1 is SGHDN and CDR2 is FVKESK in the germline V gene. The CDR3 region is CASSQLAGGSETQYF. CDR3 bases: TGTGCCAGCAGCCAACTAGCGGGGGGGAGTGAGACCCAGTACTTC.

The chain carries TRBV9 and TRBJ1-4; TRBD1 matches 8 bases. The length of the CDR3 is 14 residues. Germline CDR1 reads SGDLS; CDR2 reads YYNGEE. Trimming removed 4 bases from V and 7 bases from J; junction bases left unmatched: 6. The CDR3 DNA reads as TGTGCCAGCAGCTTACAGGGGGGTGGTGAAAAACTGTTTTTT. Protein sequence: CASSLQGGGEKLFF.

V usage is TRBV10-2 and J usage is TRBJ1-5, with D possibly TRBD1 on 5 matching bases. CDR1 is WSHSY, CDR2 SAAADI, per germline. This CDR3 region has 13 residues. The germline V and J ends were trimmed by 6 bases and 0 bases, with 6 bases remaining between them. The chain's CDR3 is CASRTDSNQPQHF. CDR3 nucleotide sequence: TGCGCCAGCAGGACAGATAGCAATCAGCCCCAGCATTTT.

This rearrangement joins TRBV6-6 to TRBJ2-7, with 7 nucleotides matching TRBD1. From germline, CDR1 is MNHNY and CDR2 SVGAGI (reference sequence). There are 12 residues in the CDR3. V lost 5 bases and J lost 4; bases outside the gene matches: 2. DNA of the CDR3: TGTGCCAGCAGTCACAGGGGATACGAGCAGTACTTC. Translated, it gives CASSHRGYEQYF.

CDR3 protein: CASSPLGPTNTGELFF. The CDR3, as DNA: TGCGCCAGCAGCCCGTTGGGACCGACGAACACCGGGGAGCTGTTTTTT. The chain employs TRBV5-1 and TRBJ2-2; D is perhaps TRBD1 or TRBD2 (5 bases each). There are 16 residues in the CDR3. Germline V lookup: CDR1 SGHRS, CDR2 YFSETQ. Trimming took 4 bases from V and 0 from J, leaving 13 bases between them.

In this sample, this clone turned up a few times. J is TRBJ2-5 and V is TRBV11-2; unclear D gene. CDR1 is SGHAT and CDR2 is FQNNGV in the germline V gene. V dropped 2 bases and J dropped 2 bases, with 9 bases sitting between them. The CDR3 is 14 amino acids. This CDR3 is CASSLRFGQETQYF. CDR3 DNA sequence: TGTGCCAGCAGCTTAAGGTTCGGGCAAGAGACCCAGTACTTC.